What follows are 5 T cell receptor beta chains derived from one specimen sequenced in a study of CD8 T cells in ankylosing spondylitis. TCRdb redid the calling of the 5' RACE reads with MiXCR, one entry per CDR3 protein. The table includes more than 100,000 distinct CDR3 sequences, over 9.5% detected once. The sequenced sample was blood, either unsorted or a sorted T cell fraction (not recorded which). These TCRs come from a female donor with ankylosing spondylitis or in good health (not recorded which).

The genes are TRBV20-1 and TRBJ2-7; possibly TRBD2 for D (6 bases). Germline CDR1 and CDR2: DFQATT and SNEGSKA (reference sequence). Between the trimmed V and J ends, which lost 0 bases and 0 bases, there was a span of 15 bases. This CDR3 region has 16 residues. The CDR3 spells CSARDTLASSSYEQYF. The DNA of the CDR3 is TGCAGTGCTAGAGATACCCTAGCGTCGAGCTCCTACGAGCAGTACTTC.

The sample holds a few counts of this clonotype. The chain uses TRBV16 and TRBJ2-1; 10 bases fit TRBD1. Trimming removed 0 bases from V and 6 bases from J; junction bases left unmatched: 8. Germline assignment: CDR1 KGHSY and CDR2 FQNENV. The CDR3 runs 17 residues. CDR3: CASSQSSGTGAGNEQFF. The CDR3 DNA follows: TGTGCCAGCAGCCAATCAAGCGGGACAGGGGCGGGCAATGAGCAGTTCTTC. Full variable domain (outside the CDR3, taken from reference TRBV16 and TRBJ2-1): GEEVAQTPKHLVRGEGQKAKLYCAPIKGHSYVFWYQQVLKNEFKFLISFQNENVFDETGMPKERFSAKCLPNSPCSLEIQATKLEDSAVYFCASSQSSGTGAGNEQFFGPGTRLTVL.

The chain uses TRBV7-7 and TRBJ2-5; the match to TRBD2 covers 9 bases. This CDR3 is 16 amino acids long. Germline-derived CDR1 and CDR2 are SSHAT and FNYEAQ (reference sequence). Germline trimming cut 0 bases from V and 5 bases from J; bases unmatched to any gene: 7. The CDR3 DNA reads as TGTGCCAGCAGCTTAGCAGGGGCTAGCGGGACGGAGACCCAGTACTTC. This sequence encodes CASSLAGASGTETQYF.

This clonotype was counted many times. This rearrangement joins TRBV5-1 to TRBJ2-3; 9 nucleotides agree with TRBD1. The CDR3 contains 16 residues. V lost 5 bases and J lost 3; bases outside the gene matches: 10. CDR1 and CDR2 from the germline V gene are SGHRS and YFSETQ. CDR3 in amino acids: CASSTGTGRRTDTQYF. CDR3 sequence (DNA): TGCGCCAGCAGTACTGGGACAGGGAGGAGGACAGATACGCAGTATTTT. The full variable domain, its missing parts supplied by reference TRBV5-1 and TRBJ2-3, is KAGVTQTPRYLIKTRGQQVTLSCSPISGHRSVSWYQQTPGQGLQFLFEYFSETQRNKGNFPGRFSGRQFSNSRSEMNVSTLELGDSALYLCASSTGTGRRTDTQYFGPGTRLTVL.

To note about this clonotype: This may arise from a read error, as a much more abundant clone is one base away. The rearrangement joins TRBV29-1 to TRBJ2-1; TRBD2 matches at 13 bases. The germline CDR1 and CDR2 sequences are SQVTM and ANQGSEA. J lost 4 bases, V lost 6 bases, and 12 bases had no gene match. CDR3 length equals 17 residues. The CDR3, as DNA: TGCAGCGTCGTAGTCGGCCCGGGACTAGCGGGATACAATGAGCAGTTCTTC. It codes for CSVVVGPGLAGYNEQFF.